A single TCR beta chain is shown here with its context. This receptor's antigen is unknown. Nothing much larger sits one base from this clone, and base qualities are not available. This sample was included in a study of T cells in Graves' hyperthyroidism and ophthalmopathy (dated by TCRdb to between 2018 and 2021). Background for the entire study: Peripheral blood samples were taken at the time of initial diagnosis, prior to any treatment. The approximately 100 discovery patients were randomly split 7:3 into training and test sets. In roughly six Graves' hyperthyroidism patients, the study also compared T-cell repertoires from thyroid tissue with T-cell repertoires from blood. Whether ophthalmopathy could be predicted prospectively was tested in an independent validation cohort made up of 18 to 20 hyperthyroidism patients plus 17 patients who later progressed to ophthalmopathy. After sampling, hyperthyroidism patients received methimazole starting at 30 mg daily, and ophthalmopathy patients received high-dose intravenous methylprednisolone. TCR V-J signatures able to tell the groups apart were searched for in a discovery cohort of 90 to 100 patients, of whom over 40 had Graves' ophthalmopathy and 55 to 65 had stable Graves' hyperthyroidism. TCR Vbeta CDR3 sequencing of some 140 peripheral blood samples (around 45 ophthalmopathy, roughly 74 hyperthyroidism and some 17 progressor patients) is reported in the paper. Results the study describes overall, beyond this receptor: Ophthalmopathy was separated from stable hyperthyroidism by a 13 V-J signature model, with around 90% sensitivity and approximately 81% specificity obtained in cross-validation and 80%/75% obtained in testing. Most expanded thyroid clonotypes (frequency above 0.001) were also detected in blood, suggesting blood repertoires may reflect thyroid immune responses. No statistical method was used to fix the sample size in advance, and group allocation was not hidden from the investigators. In validation, the model predicted progression to ophthalmopathy with over 65% sensitivity and 72% to 75% specificity, a median of around six months before onset.

Trimming removed 1 base from V and 1 base from J; the gene matches leave 7 bases unexplained. In the germline V gene (reference sequence), CDR1 corresponds to DFQATT and CDR2 to SNEGSKA. The CDR3 runs 16 amino acids, cysteine and phenylalanine included. The sequence is cut down to CDR3 DNA, 48 bases in frame from base 1. Amplification of TCR beta CDR3 regions was carried out from RNA transcripts. A first-round RT-PCR of the TCR CDR3 used the HTBI primer set with the Qiagen OneStep RT-PCR kit. Libraries were constructed in a second round of multiplex PCR, after which size selection and purification were carried out. Libraries were sequenced paired-end with 100 bp reads on an Illumina HiSeq2000. The published analysis was carried out like this. Raw data were processed with SOAPnuke, discarding reads with adapters, uncalled bases, mean Phred below 15, or no exact constant-primer or identifier match. High-quality paired reads were merged using COPE v1.2.5, and each unique nucleotide sequence was defined as a clonotype. MiTCR v1.1 was used to align the clonotypes against IMGT TRBV, TRBD and TRBJ reference segments. The analysis was restricted to V-J combinations with a frequency above 0.0001, which together covered 98% to 99.2% of the repertoires. The TCS score was defined as F50 (clonal expansion) divided by E x V (chaos), with BLOSUM62-based TCRdist calculated between CDR3 peptides within each V-J. Welch's t-statistics and random forest reduced fewer than 550 V-J features to some 14, which were used in a naive Bayes classifier (R e1071). TCRdb reprocessed the public reads (quality trimming at Q25 with fastp, clone calling with MiXCR) and kept in-frame beta chains. Duplicate CDR3 protein sequences are folded into a single record with the most common DNA and genes. The V and J calls follow TCRdb's processing rather than the paper's. For this sample there are 350,000 to 400,000 distinct CDR3 sequences; 19% appear just once. The ten biggest clones cover 3.5% to 4% of the sample.

A patient counted as having stable Graves' hyperthyroidism if no progression to ophthalmopathy occurred over 18 months of follow-up. Hyperthyroidism patients were newly diagnosed, with disease duration under 2 months, and aged 18 to 65 years. Exclusion was applied to patients with uncontrolled infections, other autoimmune diseases, pregnancy or lactation. Diagnoses relied on clinical symptoms, serum thyroxine and TRAb, thyroid ultrasound and orbital computed tomography. PBMCs were isolated from 8 to 10 ml of fresh peripheral blood by Ficoll-Paque density gradient centrifugation. Total RNA was extracted with Trizol reagent, and quality was checked on an Agilent 2100 Bioanalyzer.

The V and J genes are TRBV20-1 and TRBJ1-1; 9 nucleotides in the junction match TRBD1. The sample comprised blood. This TCR was recovered from a woman aged 18-30 years with Graves' hyperthyroidism. The nucleotide sequence is given as TGCAGTGCTAGAGCACAGGGGGCCCCTCCGAACACTGAAGCTTTCTTT. Its coded protein is CSARAQGAPPNTEAFF.